The rows below give T cell receptor beta chains drawn from one sample of a study of T cell changes during pregnancy in multiple sclerosis. TCRdb's copy holds only in-frame clones and misses some; the assay was immunoSEQ multiplex PCR. The sample has some 80,000 clones, roughly nine tenths seen once. The specimen was peripheral blood, collected before pregnancy. All receptors come from a female donor with multiple sclerosis, enrolled in a pregnancy study. CDR3s include the opening cysteine and the closing phenylalanine or tryptophan. D genes are given only for firm matches. Not all rows give a size; the values are once, few, many and, for expanded clones, a class.

15 | TRBJ2-7 | . | TRBD2 | TRBV7-9 | TGTGCCAGCAGCCCGACTAGCGGGGCCCCCTACGAGCAGTACTTC | CASSPTSGAPYEQYF
13 | TRBJ1-5 | . | TRBD1 | TRBV25-1 | TGTGCCAGCTCCAGGACAGGGGCACAGCCCCAGCATTTT | CASSRTGAQPQHF
15 | TRBJ1-2 | few | TRBD1 | TRBV19 | TGTGCCACCCACAGGGGCCGGGGGCTTGACTATGGCTACACCTTC | CATHRGRGLDYGYTF
13 | TRBJ1-2 | . | . | TRBV13 | TGTGCCAGCAGCCCGCCACTCTCTTATGGCTACACCTTC | CASSPPLSYGYTF
14 | TRBJ1-5 | once | . | TRBV19 | TGTGCCAGTAGTAAACCCCAGGGAGGTCAGCCCCAGCATTTT | CASSKPQGGQPQHF
16 | TRBJ1-6 | . | TRBD1 | TRBV10-2 | TGCGCCAGCATGGGGTACTCGACAGGGCAGGATTCACCCCTCCACTTT | CASMGYSTGQDSPLHF
15 | TRBJ1-6 | . | TRBD1 | TRBV2 | TGTGCCAGCAGTTTGGGACAGGCTGGTAATTCACCCCTCCACTTT | CASSLGQAGNSPLHF
14 | TRBJ1-1 | . | . | TRBV7-2 | TGTGCCAGCAGGACGGACTGGGGAAGGACTGAAGCTTTCTTT | CASRTDWGRTEAFF
10 | TRBJ1-2 | . | . | TRBV29-1 | TGCAGCGTTGGCAATCCAGACTACACCTTC | CSVGNPDYTF
17 | TRBJ2-3 | . | TRBD1 | TRBV5-1 | TGCGCCAGCAGTCGCATCACACAGGGGGCGAGCACAGATACGCAGTATTTT | CASSRITQGASTDTQYF
13 | TRBJ1-2 | . | TRBD1 | TRBV7-8 | TGTGCCAGCCACACAGGGGGCGTCTATGGCTACACCTTC | CASHTGGVYGYTF
17 | TRBJ2-3 | . | TRBD2 | TRBV30 | TGTGCCTGGAGAATAGCGGGGGGGCCTAGGAGCACAGATACGCAGTATTTT | CAWRIAGGPRSTDTQYF
14 | TRBJ2-2 | . | TRBD1 | TRBV6-5 | TGTGCCAGCACTGGACAGGGGGCGACCGGGGAGCTGTTTTTT | CASTGQGATGELFF
13 | TRBJ1-1 | . | . | TRBV6-5 | TGTGCCAGCAGCTATAAAGAGAACACTGAAGCTTTCTTT | CASSYKENTEAFF
15 | TRBJ1-1 | . | . | TRBV18 | TGTGCCAGCTCACCACCTGGGAGGCTGAACACTGAAGCTTTCTTT | CASSPPGRLNTEAFF
14 | TRBJ1-2 | once | . | TRBV7-2 | TGTGCCAGCAGCTTAGGCGCTAGTAACTATGGCTACACCTTC | CASSLGASNYGYTF
14 | TRBJ2-3 | . | TRBD1 | TRBV5-6 | TGTGCCAGCAGCTTGGGAGGGGGCGGAGATACGCAGTATTTT | CASSLGGGGDTQYF
14 | TRBJ1-1 | . | TRBD1 | TRBV5-4 | TGTGCCAGCAGCTTCGGACAGGGGAACACTGAAGCTTTCTTT | CASSFGQGNTEAFF
14 | TRBJ1-4 | . | . | TRBV10-3 | TGTGCCATCAGTGACAGCTCTATGAGGGAAAAACTGTTTTTT | CAISDSSMREKLFF
15 | TRBJ1-3 | . | . | TRBV5-4 | TGTGCCAGCAGCTTTGACCAGGTGACGGGAAACACCATATATTTT | CASSFDQVTGNTIYF
17 | TRBJ1-1 | . | TRBD1 | TRBV4-2 | TGTGCCAGCAGCCAGCCCCCGGGACAGGGAGGAAAAACTGAAGCTTTCTTT | CASSQPPGQGGKTEAFF
15 | TRBJ1-1 | . | . | TRBV7-3 | TGTGCCAGCCCCCCCAGGGGCCCCATGAACACTGAAGCTTTCTTT | CASPPRGPMNTEAFF
15 | TRBJ1-4 | . | . | TRBV2 | TGTGCCAGCAGTGTCACAGGAGCAACTAATGAAAAACTGTTTTTT | CASSVTGATNEKLFF
15 | TRBJ2-1 | . | TRBD2 | TRBV11-3 | TGTGCCAGCAGCTTACTAGCGGGGGCTCCAAATGAGCAGTTCTTC | CASSLLAGAPNEQFF
16 | TRBJ2-7 | . | TRBD2 | TRBV5-6 | TGTGCCAGCAGCTTGGGGCTAGCGGGGGCTCGGGGCGAGCAGTACTTC | CASSLGLAGARGEQYF
15 | TRBJ2-2 | . | . | TRBV11-2 | TGTGCCAGCAGTCGGGGGGCCAGGGACACCGGGGAGCTGTTTTTT | CASSRGARDTGELFF
14 | TRBJ1-3 | . | . | TRBV30 | TGTGCCTGGAGTCCTCAGGGTGACGGAAACACCATATATTTT | CAWSPQGDGNTIYF
16 | TRBJ2-1 | once | TRBD2 | TRBV10-3 | TGTGCCATCAGTAACTTAGCGGGGAACCTAGTGAATGAGCAGTTCTTC | CAISNLAGNLVNEQFF
15 | TRBJ1-1 | . | TRBD1 | TRBV6-6 | TGTGCCAGCAGCCCGGGCGGGACAGGGAAAACTGAAGCTTTCTTT | CASSPGGTGKTEAFF
15 | TRBJ1-1 | once | . | TRBV14 | TGTGCCAGCAGCCAAAGATGGCAGGGGCGCACTGAAGCTTTCTTT | CASSQRWQGRTEAFF
16 | TRBJ1-6 | . | . | TRBV11-2 | TGTGCCAGCAGCACTACTCCCAAGGGGGGGAATTCACCCCTCCACTTT | CASSTTPKGGNSPLHF
18 | TRBJ2-3 | . | TRBD2 | TRBV29-1 | TGCAGCGTTGCCGGGACTAGCGGGACTACCGTACACACAGATACGCAGTATTTT | CSVAGTSGTTVHTDTQYF
12 | TRBJ2-1 | . | . | TRBV5-6 | TGTGCCAGCAGCTTGGACAGGCTTGAGCAGTTCTTC | CASSLDRLEQFF
16 | TRBJ2-5 | . | TRBD2 | TRBV5-1 | TGCGCCAGCAGCCCGTTCCTAGCGGGGGGTCAAGAGACCCAGTACTTC | CASSPFLAGGQETQYF
14 | TRBJ1-6 | . | . | TRBV19 | TGTGCCAGTAGTATCGAGGGCCGGGATTCACCCCTCCACTTT | CASSIEGRDSPLHF
13 | TRBJ2-7 | once | TRBD1 | TRBV6-1 | TGTGCCAGCAGACCCACAGGGGATTACGAGCAGTACTTC | CASRPTGDYEQYF
14 | TRBJ1-1 | . | . | TRBV5-6 | TGTGCCAGCAGCTTGGCCGGGGGAGGCACTGAAGCTTTCTTT | CASSLAGGGTEAFF